This T cell receptor beta chain was sequenced during a study of graft-versus-host responses after intestinal transplantation. For the study at large: Induction with anti-thymocyte globulin, then tacrolimus and steroids for about 3 years, was given to all recipients.

Profiling relied on immunoSEQ multiplex PCR, and the TCRdb table lists in-frame clones only, not all of them. The profile shows about 130,000 clones, about 90% of them singletons. As to this clone: The antigen remains unidentified.

Study results and caveats: GvH clones were identified in recipient marrow, with some first appearing in ileum or blood. Early post-transplant HvG declines tracked with peak circulating GvH clone levels.

V lost 5 bases and J 0 bases, leaving 22 bases between the germline ends. The CDR3 has 18 residues. Per germline, CDR1 MNHEY and CDR2 SMNVEV (reference sequence). Material: unstimulated CD4+ T cells sorted from spleen or lymph node cells, obtained before intestinal transplant. This TCR derives from a human donor who received an intestinal transplant. The gene calls are TRBV27 and TRBJ1-1; a weak D match, TRBD1 (5 bases). The CDR3 nucleotides are TGTGCCAGCAGTCCCCGTGGGAGGGGCGTACTTATGAACACTGAAGCTTTCTTT. Encoded protein: CASSPRGRGVLMNTEAFF.